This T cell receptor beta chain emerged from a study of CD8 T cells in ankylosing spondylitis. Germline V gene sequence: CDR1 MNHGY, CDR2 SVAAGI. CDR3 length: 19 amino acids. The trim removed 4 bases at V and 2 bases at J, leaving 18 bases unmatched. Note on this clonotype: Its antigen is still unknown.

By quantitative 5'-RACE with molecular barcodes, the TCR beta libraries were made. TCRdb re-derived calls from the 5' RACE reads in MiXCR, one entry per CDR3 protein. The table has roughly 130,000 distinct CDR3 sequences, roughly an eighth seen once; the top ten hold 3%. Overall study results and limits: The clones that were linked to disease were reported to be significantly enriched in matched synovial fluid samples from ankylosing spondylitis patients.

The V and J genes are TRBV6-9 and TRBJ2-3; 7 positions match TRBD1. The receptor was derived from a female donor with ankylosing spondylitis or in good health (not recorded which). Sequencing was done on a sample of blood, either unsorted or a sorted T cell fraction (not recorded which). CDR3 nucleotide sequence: TGTGCCAGCAGTTGCTGGGATAGGGGGCGGATCCCCCACACAGATACGCAGTATTTT. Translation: CASSCWDRGRIPHTDTQYF.